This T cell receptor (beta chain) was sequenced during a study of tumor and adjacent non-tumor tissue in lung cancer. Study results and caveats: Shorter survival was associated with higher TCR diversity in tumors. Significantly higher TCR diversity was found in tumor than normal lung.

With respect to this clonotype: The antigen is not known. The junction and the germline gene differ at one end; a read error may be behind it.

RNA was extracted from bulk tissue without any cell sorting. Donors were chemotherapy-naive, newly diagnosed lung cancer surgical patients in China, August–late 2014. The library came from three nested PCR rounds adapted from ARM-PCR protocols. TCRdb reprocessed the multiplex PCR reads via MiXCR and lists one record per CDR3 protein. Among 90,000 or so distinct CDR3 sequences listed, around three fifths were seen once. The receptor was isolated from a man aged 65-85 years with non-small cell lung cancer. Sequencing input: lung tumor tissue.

The CDR3 DNA sequence: TGCAGTGCTAGGGCCGCCTATAATTCACCCCCCCACTTT. Its translation: CSARAAYNSPPHF. This chain joins TRBV20-1 and TRBJ1-6; D not certain. The CDR3 length is 13 residues. Germline V CDR1 and CDR2: DFQATT, SNEGSKA (reference sequence).